This T cell receptor beta chain was profiled in a study of memory CD4+ T cells and cytomegalovirus serostatus. The repertoire was sequenced with immunoSEQ multiplex PCR; TCRdb's copy has only in-frame clones and lacks some. This table has some 52,000 clones, about three quarters appearing once. The germline V gene encodes CDR1 MNHNY and CDR2 SVGAGI (reference sequence). V lost 7 bases and J lost 5, with 20 bases in between. This CDR3 has 15 amino acids. Single viable CD3+CD4+CD8-CD45RO+ cells were sorted as the memory CD4+ T cells. The chain couples TRBV6-6 to TRBJ1-1; D gene uncertain. This sequence originates from an adult in good health and CMV-seropositive. Sequenced sample: memory CD4+ T cells from blood. CDR3 region: CASISGIGFTTEAFF. The DNA of the CDR3 is TGTGCCAGCATTTCTGGGATCGGATTTACTACTGAAGCTTTCTTT.